This TCR beta chain stems from a study of blood T cell repertoires in COVID-19. Study details: Donors in the United States, Italy and Spain gave samples during acute or convalescent COVID-19.

This clone was detected a few times. This CDR3 has 13 residues. CDR1 SGHTA and CDR2 FQGNSA come from the germline V gene. Trimming stripped 3 bases from V and 3 bases from J, with 7 bases between. Original data processing: Researchers report that nucleated cell counts were estimated from reference gene primer amplification. Using immunoSEQ multiplex PCR, the repertoire was profiled, and TCRdb retains in-frame clones only, with some absent. Clonal size and the V and J genes are those of that table, whereas D and trimming came from the DNA. The sample holds approximately 160,000 clones, approximately 73% seen once.

This TCR came from a woman older than 75 with acute or convalescent COVID-19. The rearrangement uses TRBV7-2 and TRBJ2-3; D ambiguous. The material sequenced was peripheral blood. The CDR3 sequence is CASSFTQTDTQYF. The CDR3, as DNA: TGTGCCAGCAGCTTCACTCAAACAGATACGCAGTATTTT.